This T cell receptor (beta chain) was documented in a study of cytomegalovirus exposure and HLA in healthy donors. Study at large: Of some 400 genotyped donors, roughly 81% grouped in the Caucasian-associated ancestry cluster. Study-level findings and limits: Prior analysis indicated that the majority of TCR beta V segments exhibited productivity approximately 90% or approximately 30% of the time.

The CDR3 is 12 residues long. V was trimmed by 6 bases and J by 9 bases, leaving 13 bases between them. Germline values: CDR1 SNHLY, CDR2 FYNNEI. The study ran its PCR with 60 Vbeta and 13 Jbeta primers. Under the authors' procedure: Approximately 72 million unique TCR beta chains, 9.5 million to 11 million of them shared, were counted by a later analysis. The assay was immunoSEQ multiplex PCR, and TCRdb's table has in-frame clones only and misses some. V and J calls and clone size are as listed in that table; D and trimming were resolved from the DNA. Found here are approximately 140,000 clones, 82% of them singletons; the top ten hold 2.5%. About this clone: Its antigen is not identified.

The J gene is TRBJ2-3, the V gene TRBV2; D remains unclear. The material sequenced was PBMCs. The TCR comes from a male donor in good health and CMV-seronegative. Written as DNA, the CDR3 is TGTGCCAGCAGCTCCCACATCTTCACGCAGTATTTT. This translates into CASSSHIFTQYF.